This is a list of T cell receptor beta chains from one sample in a study of regulatory T cells in long-lasting Graves disease. TCRdb independently ran MiXCR on the multiplex PCR reads; one entry per CDR3 protein. This table has about 540,000 distinct CDR3 sequences, roughly 13% appearing once. These data also featured in a second study, about T cells in Graves' hyperthyroidism and ophthalmopathy.

This specimen was peripheral blood mononuclear cells (PBMCs), taken at new diagnosis, from a patient treated with antithyroid drugs. These receptors originate from a man aged 25-45 years with Graves disease. Both conserved end residues are part of each CDR3. A D gene is named only where the DNA matches it firmly. Only part of the rows carry a size: once, few, many, or a class if the clone is expanded.

d_gene | j_gene | abundance | v_gene | CDR3aa | CDR3nt
. | TRBJ2-3 | few | TRBV7-9 | CASSQDLAGSGTDTQYF | TGTGCCAGCAGCCAAGATCTGGCGGGGTCTGGCACAGATACGCAGTATTTT
. | TRBJ1-2 | few | TRBV19 | CASSIQSGNYGYTF | TGTGCCAGTAGTATACAGTCAGGGAACTATGGCTACACCTTC
TRBD1 | TRBJ1-2 | many | TRBV7-2 | CASSFPRTGGLRGYTF | TGTGCCAGCAGCTTTCCCCGGACAGGGGGCCTACGTGGCTACACCTTC
. | TRBJ2-2 | many | TRBV24-1 | CATSDFWEIGGSGELFF | TGTGCCACCAGTGATTTTTGGGAGATCGGTGGATCCGGGGAGCTGTTTTTT
. | TRBJ1-3 | many | TRBV9 | CASSRDFRDDTIYF | TGTGCCAGCAGCCGGGACTTTCGGGACGACACCATATATTTT
. | TRBJ2-5 | many | TRBV24-1 | CATRGPRGETQYF | TGTGCCACCAGGGGACCCCGAGGAGAGACCCAGTACTTC
. | TRBJ2-2 | few | TRBV4-1 | CASSQEFRGGREELFF | TGCGCCAGCAGCCAAGAATTCAGGGGAGGACGGGAGGAGCTGTTTTTT
TRBD1 | TRBJ2-7 | many | TRBV5-1 | CASSPGTGPYEQYF | TGTGCCAGCAGCCCCGGGACAGGGCCCTACGAGCAGTACTTC
. | TRBJ1-6 | few | TRBV7-2 | CASSLDQGFAPLHF | TGTGCCAGCAGCTTAGACCAGGGATTTGCACCCCTCCACTTT
. | TRBJ2-1 | many | TRBV7-2 | CASSNYHSDNEQFF | TGTGCCAGCAGCAATTATCACAGCGACAATGAGCAGTTCTTC
TRBD2 | TRBJ2-7 | . | TRBV6-1 | CAAAGAHEQYF | TGTGCCGCAGCGGGAGCGCACGAGCAGTACTTC
. | TRBJ1-5 | many | TRBV7-2 | CASSLTRGSNQPQHF | TGTGCCAGCAGCCTAACTAGGGGTAGCAATCAGCCCCAGCATTTT
TRBD2 | TRBJ2-1 | many | TRBV12-3/TRBV12-4 | CASSLGGAGSNEQFF | TGTGCCAGCAGTTTGGGAGGGGCGGGCAGCAATGAGCAGTTCTTC
. | TRBJ2-4 | many | TRBV20-1 | CSASGRSKNIQYF | TGCAGTGCTAGCGGGAGATCTAAAAACATTCAGTACTTC
. | TRBJ2-3 | many | TRBV27 | CASSLSALVTDTQYF | TGTGCCAGCAGTTTATCGGCGTTGGTGACAGATACGCAGTATTTT
TRBD2 | TRBJ2-3 | . | TRBV20-1 | CSTGGTDTQYF | TGCAGTACGGGGGGAACAGATACGCAGTATTTT
. | TRBJ1-2 | few | TRBV5-5 | CASSLGNPANYGYTF | TGTGCCAGCAGCTTAGGTAACCCAGCTAACTATGGCTACACCTTC
. | TRBJ1-2 | many | TRBV5-1 | CASSLEALEGYTF | TGCGCCAGCAGCTTGGAAGCTCTGGAGGGCTACACCTTC
. | TRBJ1-6 | few | TRBV11-2 | CASSSTQGQLPLHF | TGTGCCAGCAGCTCCACCCAGGGTCAATTACCCCTCCACTTT
TRBD2 | TRBJ2-7 | few | TRBV28 | CASSFSGRTDEQYF | TGTGCCAGCAGTTTCAGCGGGAGAACCGACGAGCAGTACTTC
TRBD2 | TRBJ2-1 | few | TRBV7-3 | CASSPGGQVYNEQFF | TGTGCCAGCAGCCCGGGGGGGCAAGTCTACAATGAGCAGTTCTTC
. | TRBJ2-5 | few | TRBV27 | CASRPRDWGKVETQYF | TGTGCCAGCAGACCCCGGGACTGGGGAAAAGTGGAGACCCAGTACTTC
TRBD1 | TRBJ2-5 | many | TRBV6-1 | CASSDWDRGLRETQYF | TGTGCCAGCAGTGATTGGGACAGGGGGCTTCGAGAGACCCAGTACTTC
TRBD2 | TRBJ2-1 | many | TRBV2 | CASSAISGAPDEQFF | TGTGCCAGCAGTGCTATTAGCGGGGCCCCTGATGAGCAGTTCTTC
TRBD1 | TRBJ2-3 | . | TRBV2 | CASSGGTGGTDTQYF | TGTGCCAGCAGTGGTGGCACAGGGGGGACAGATACGCAGTATTTT
TRBD2 | TRBJ2-1 | many | TRBV20-1 | CSAASGGYNEQFF | TGCAGTGCCGCTAGCGGGGGTTACAATGAGCAGTTCTTC
TRBD2 | TRBJ2-7 | many | TRBV3-1 | CASSQGLAGGYEQYF | TGTGCCAGCAGCCAAGGACTAGCGGGAGGCTACGAGCAGTACTTC
TRBD2 | TRBJ2-1 | many | TRBV10-3 | CAISAGSSGFENEQFF | TGTGCCATCAGTGCCGGCTCTAGCGGTTTTGAAAATGAGCAGTTCTTC
. | TRBJ1-1 | . | TRBV19 | CASSIRTGPHEAFF | TGTGCCAGTAGTATCCGGACGGGACCTCATGAAGCTTTCTTT
TRBD1 | TRBJ1-2 | many | TRBV6-5 | CASSSRTGGRNYGYTF | TGTGCCAGCAGTTCCCGGACAGGGGGTAGGAACTATGGCTACACCTTC
TRBD2 | TRBJ2-7 | many | TRBV12-3/TRBV12-4 | CACGSSHEQYF | TGTGCATGCGGGAGCTCCCACGAGCAGTACTTC
. | TRBJ2-4 | . | TRBV9 | CASSVVEGIQYF | TGTGCCAGCAGCGTAGTGGAGGGGATTCAGTACTTC
. | TRBJ2-3 | . | TRBV2 | CASNALREADTQYF | TGTGCCAGCAATGCGCTCAGGGAGGCAGATACGCAGTATTTT
. | TRBJ1-1 | . | TRBV6-1 | CASRRERDGNTEAFF | TGTGCCAGCAGGAGAGAAAGGGACGGGAACACTGAAGCTTTCTTT
TRBD2 | TRBJ2-5 | . | TRBV5-1 | CASRAGVMGRETQYF | TGCGCCAGCAGGGCGGGAGTGATGGGCCGGGAGACCCAGTACTTC
TRBD1 | TRBJ2-3 | many | TRBV29-1 | CSVDPGTGATDTQYF | TGCAGCGTTGACCCCGGGACAGGGGCCACAGATACGCAGTATTTT
. | TRBJ2-1 | many | TRBV6-5 | CASSYSRGPSAHNEQFF | TGTGCCAGCAGTTACTCGAGGGGGCCTAGCGCCCACAATGAGCAGTTCTTC
TRBD2 | TRBJ2-1 | few | TRBV5-1 | CASSSPGLVGSYNEQFF | TGCGCCAGCAGCTCCCCGGGACTAGTAGGCTCCTACAATGAGCAGTTCTTC
TRBD2 | TRBJ2-3 | . | TRBV12-5 | CASDSFLGGPVDTQYF | TGTGCTAGTGATTCCTTTTTGGGAGGGCCGGTGGATACGCAGTATTTT
. | TRBJ1-4 | many | TRBV29-1 | CSARHRVGEKLFF | TGCAGCGCCCGCCACAGGGTTGGAGAAAAACTGTTTTTT
. | TRBJ2-6 | few | TRBV27 | CASSPEGSLGANVLTF | TGTGCCAGCAGTCCAGAAGGCAGCCTGGGGGCCAACGTCCTGACTTTC
. | TRBJ2-5 | many | TRBV12-3/TRBV12-4 | CASSLSPKETQYF | TGTGCCAGCAGTTTATCTCCTAAAGAGACCCAGTACTTC
. | TRBJ2-3 | many | TRBV20-1 | CSASTEGGDTQYF | TGCAGTGCTAGCACAGAGGGCGGAGATACGCAGTATTTT
. | TRBJ2-1 | few | TRBV6-5 | CASSYEVWNEQFF | TGTGCCAGCAGTTACGAGGTCTGGAATGAGCAGTTCTTC
TRBD2 | TRBJ2-5 | many | TRBV29-1 | CSASGAAGREETQYF | TGCAGCGCCTCCGGGGCAGCGGGGAGAGAGGAGACCCAGTACTTC
TRBD2 | TRBJ2-1 | many | TRBV11-3 | CASSFDLAGRNEQFF | TGTGCCAGCAGCTTTGATCTAGCGGGAAGAAATGAGCAGTTCTTC
. | TRBJ2-3 | many | TRBV29-1 | CSVERGATDTQYF | TGCAGCGTTGAGAGGGGGGCAACAGATACGCAGTATTTT
. | TRBJ1-3 | few | TRBV29-1 | CSVEGGGNTIYF | TGCAGCGTTGAAGGAGGTGGAAACACCATATATTTT
. | TRBJ2-2 | many | TRBV10-1 | CASSQAQGTGELFF | TGCGCCAGTTCACAGGCTCAAGGGACCGGGGAGCTGTTTTTT
. | TRBJ2-3 | many | TRBV7-9 | CASSLASRDTQYF | TGTGCCAGCAGCTTAGCGTCCCGGGATACGCAGTATTTT
. | TRBJ1-1 | many | TRBV10-3 | CAISEPNSSEAFF | TGTGCCATCAGTGAGCCAAACAGTTCTGAAGCTTTCTTT
TRBD2 | TRBJ2-1 | many | TRBV7-7 | CASSPGREAVEQFF | TGTGCTAGCAGCCCCGGGCGGGAGGCGGTTGAGCAGTTCTTC
. | TRBJ1-3 | . | TRBV10-2 | CASRSASSGNTIYF | TGCGCCAGCAGGTCCGCTAGCTCTGGAAACACCATATATTTT
. | TRBJ2-3 | few | TRBV27 | CASSSYLQGPRGGTQYF | TGTGCCAGCAGTTCCTACTTACAGGGCCCCCGGGGTGGTACGCAGTATTTT
TRBD2 | TRBJ2-7 | many | TRBV7-2 | CASSSKVAAGGFYEQYF | TGTGCCAGCAGCTCAAAGGTCGCAGCGGGAGGATTCTACGAGCAGTACTTC
. | TRBJ2-3 | few | TRBV20-1 | CSAKIGANTDTQYF | TGCAGTGCTAAGATTGGGGCCAACACAGATACGCAGTATTTT
. | TRBJ1-2 | few | TRBV12-3/TRBV12-4 | CASMVTPNYGYTF | TGTGCCAGCATGGTTACCCCTAACTATGGCTACACCTTC
. | TRBJ1-1 | many | TRBV5-1 | CASSPEGQSAEAFF | TGCGCCAGCAGCCCGGAGGGGCAATCGGCTGAAGCTTTCTTT